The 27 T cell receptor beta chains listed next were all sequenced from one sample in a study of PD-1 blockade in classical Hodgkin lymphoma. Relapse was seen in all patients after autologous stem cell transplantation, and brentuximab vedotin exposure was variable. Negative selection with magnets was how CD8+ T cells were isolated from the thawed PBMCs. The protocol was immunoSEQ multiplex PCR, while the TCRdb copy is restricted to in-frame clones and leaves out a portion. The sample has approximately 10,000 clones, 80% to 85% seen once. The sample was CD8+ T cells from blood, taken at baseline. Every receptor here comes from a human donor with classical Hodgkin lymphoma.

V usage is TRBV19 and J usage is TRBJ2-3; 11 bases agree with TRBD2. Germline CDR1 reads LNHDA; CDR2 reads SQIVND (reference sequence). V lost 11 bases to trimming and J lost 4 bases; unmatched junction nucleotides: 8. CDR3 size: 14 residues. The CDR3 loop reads CAVSSGRLSDTQYF. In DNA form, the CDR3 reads TGTGCCGTCTCTAGCGGGAGGTTGTCAGATACGCAGTATTTT.

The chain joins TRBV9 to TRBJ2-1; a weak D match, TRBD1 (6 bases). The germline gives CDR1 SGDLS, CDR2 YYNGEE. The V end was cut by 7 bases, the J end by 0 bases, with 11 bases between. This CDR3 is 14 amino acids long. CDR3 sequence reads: CASQGPSSYNEQFF. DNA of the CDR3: TGTGCCAGCCAGGGGCCGAGCTCCTACAATGAGCAGTTCTTC.

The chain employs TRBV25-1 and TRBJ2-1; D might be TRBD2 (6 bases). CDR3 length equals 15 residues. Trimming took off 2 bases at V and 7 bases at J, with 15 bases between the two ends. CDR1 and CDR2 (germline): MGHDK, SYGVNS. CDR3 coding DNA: TGTGCCAGCAGTGAAGGTGGGGGGTCTTGGAATGAGCAGTTCTTC. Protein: CASSEGGGSWNEQFF.

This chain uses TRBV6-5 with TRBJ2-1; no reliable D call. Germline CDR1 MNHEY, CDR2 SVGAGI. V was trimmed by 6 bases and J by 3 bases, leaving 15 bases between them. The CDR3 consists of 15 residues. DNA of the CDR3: TGTGCCAGCAGCCCCGACCGCTACGGCTACAATGAGCAGTTCTTC. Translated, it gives CASSPDRYGYNEQFF.

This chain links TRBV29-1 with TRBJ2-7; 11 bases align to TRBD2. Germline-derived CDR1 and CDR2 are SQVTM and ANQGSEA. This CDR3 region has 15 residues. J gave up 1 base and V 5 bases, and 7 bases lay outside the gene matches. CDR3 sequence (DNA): TGCAGCGTTTTAACTAGCGGGAGTTTTTCCTACGAGCAGTACTTC. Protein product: CSVLTSGSFSYEQYF.

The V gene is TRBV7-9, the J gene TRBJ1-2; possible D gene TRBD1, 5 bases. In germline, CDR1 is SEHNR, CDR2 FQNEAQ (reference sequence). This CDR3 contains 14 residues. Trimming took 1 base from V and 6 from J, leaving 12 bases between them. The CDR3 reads CASSLGGEGDGYTF. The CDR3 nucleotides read TGTGCCAGCAGCTTAGGGGGGGAAGGAGATGGCTACACCTTC.

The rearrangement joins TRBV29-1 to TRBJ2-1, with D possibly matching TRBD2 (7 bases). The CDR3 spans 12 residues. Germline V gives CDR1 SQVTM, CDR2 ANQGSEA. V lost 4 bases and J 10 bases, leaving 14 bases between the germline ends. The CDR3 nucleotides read TGCAGCGTTGTAGGCAGGGGAGGGGAGCAGTTCTTC. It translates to CSVVGRGGEQFF.

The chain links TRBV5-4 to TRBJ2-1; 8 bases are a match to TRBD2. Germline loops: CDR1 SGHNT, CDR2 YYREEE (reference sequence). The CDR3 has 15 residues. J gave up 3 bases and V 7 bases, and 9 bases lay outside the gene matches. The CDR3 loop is CASREREKFYNEQFF. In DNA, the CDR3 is TGTGCCAGCCGAGAGCGGGAGAAGTTCTACAATGAGCAGTTCTTC.

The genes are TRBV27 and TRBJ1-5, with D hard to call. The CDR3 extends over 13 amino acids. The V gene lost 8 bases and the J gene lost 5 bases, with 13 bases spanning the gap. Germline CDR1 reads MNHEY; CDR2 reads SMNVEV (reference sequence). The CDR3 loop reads CASGSGSHQPQHF. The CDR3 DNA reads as TGTGCCAGCGGCTCGGGCAGCCATCAGCCCCAGCATTTT.

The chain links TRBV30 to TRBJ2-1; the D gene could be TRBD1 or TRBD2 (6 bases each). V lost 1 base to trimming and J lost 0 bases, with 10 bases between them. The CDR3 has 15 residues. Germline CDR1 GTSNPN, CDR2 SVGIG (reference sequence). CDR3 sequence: CAWSGRGASYNEQFF. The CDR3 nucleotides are TGTGCCTGGAGTGGGAGGGGGGCCTCCTACAATGAGCAGTTCTTC.

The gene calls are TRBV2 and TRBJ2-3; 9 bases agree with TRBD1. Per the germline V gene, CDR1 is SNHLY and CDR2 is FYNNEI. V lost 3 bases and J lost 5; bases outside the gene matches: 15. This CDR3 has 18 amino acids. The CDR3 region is CASSDPNSDRGGVDTQYF. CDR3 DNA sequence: TGTGCCAGCAGTGACCCCAATTCGGACAGGGGCGGAGTAGATACGCAGTATTTT.

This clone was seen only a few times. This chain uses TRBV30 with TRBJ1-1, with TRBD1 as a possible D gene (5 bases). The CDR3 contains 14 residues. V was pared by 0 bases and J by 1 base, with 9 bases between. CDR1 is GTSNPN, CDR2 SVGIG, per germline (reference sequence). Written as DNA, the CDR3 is TGTGCCTGGAGTGTTGGGGGTTGGAACACTGAAGCTTTCTTT. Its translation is CAWSVGGWNTEAFF. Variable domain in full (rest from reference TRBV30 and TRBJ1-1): SQTIHQWPATLVQPVGSPLSLECTVEGTSNPNLYWYRQAAGRGLQLLFYSVGIGQISSEVPQNLSASRPQDRQFILSSKKLLLSDSGFYLCAWSVGGWNTEAFFGQGTRLTVV.

Here the CDR3 DNA reads TGTGCCAGCAGCTTAGATGAGACAGGGTATATTTCCTACGAGCAGTACTTC. Its protein is CASSLDETGYISYEQYF. The chain uses TRBV11-2 and TRBJ2-7, with 7 bases lining up with TRBD1. Germline assignment: CDR1 SGHAT and CDR2 FQNNGV. This CDR3 is 17 amino acids long. V lost 0 bases, J lost 1 base, and 9 bases stayed unmatched. Using reference TRBV11-2 and TRBJ2-7 for the parts outside the CDR3, the full variable domain is EAGVAQSPRYKIIEKRQSVAFWCNPISGHATLYWYQQILGQGPKLLIQFQNNGVVDDSQLPKDRFSAERLKGVDSTLKIQPAKLEDSAVYLCASSLDETGYISYEQYFGPGTRLTVT.

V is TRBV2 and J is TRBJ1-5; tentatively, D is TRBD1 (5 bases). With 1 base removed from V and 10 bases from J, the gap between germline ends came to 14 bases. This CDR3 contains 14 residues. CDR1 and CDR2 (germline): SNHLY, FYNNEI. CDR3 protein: CASSEGTINRPQHF. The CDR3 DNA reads TGTGCCAGCAGTGAAGGGACAATCAACCGACCCCAGCATTTT. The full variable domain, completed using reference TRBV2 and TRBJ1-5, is EPEVTQTPSHQVTQMGQEVILRCVPISNHLYFYWYRQILGQKVEFLVSFYNNEISEKSEIFDDQFSVERPDGSNFTLKIRSTKLEDSAMYFCASSEGTINRPQHFGDGTRLSIL.

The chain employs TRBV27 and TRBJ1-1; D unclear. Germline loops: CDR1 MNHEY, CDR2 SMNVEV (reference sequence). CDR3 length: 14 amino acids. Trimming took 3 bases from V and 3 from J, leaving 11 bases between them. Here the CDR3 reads CASSFGGDYTEAFF. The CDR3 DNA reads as TGTGCCAGCAGTTTCGGCGGGGATTACACTGAAGCTTTCTTT.

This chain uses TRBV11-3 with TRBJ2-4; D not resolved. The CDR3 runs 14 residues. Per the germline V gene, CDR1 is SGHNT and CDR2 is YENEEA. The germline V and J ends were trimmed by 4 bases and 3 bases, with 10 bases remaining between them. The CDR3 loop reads CASSSLRCKNIQYF. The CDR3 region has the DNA TGTGCCAGCAGCTCCCTACGATGCAAAAACATTCAGTACTTC.

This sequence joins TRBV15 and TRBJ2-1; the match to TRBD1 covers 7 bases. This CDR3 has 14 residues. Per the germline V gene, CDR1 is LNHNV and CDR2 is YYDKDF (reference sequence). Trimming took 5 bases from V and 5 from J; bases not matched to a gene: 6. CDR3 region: CATSRTGLDNEQFF. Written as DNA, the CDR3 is TGTGCCACCAGCCGGACAGGCCTCGACAATGAGCAGTTCTTC.

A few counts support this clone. Written as DNA, the CDR3 is TGCAGCGTTGAAGATCCAACAGGAAACTTGAATGAGCAGTTCTTC. Translating it yields CSVEDPTGNLNEQFF. The gene calls are TRBV29-1 and TRBJ2-1; D might be TRBD1 (5 bases). Germline V gene lookup returns CDR1 SQVTM and CDR2 ANQGSEA. The CDR3 runs to 15 residues. V gave up 0 bases and J gave up 7 bases, with 16 bases separating them.

The CDR3 region has the DNA TGTGCCAGCAGCTTGGCTCGCGGGAGTGGCTACGAGCAGTACTTC. It specifies CASSLARGSGYEQYF. The chain has TRBV5-4 and TRBJ2-7; 7 bases are a match to TRBD2. V trimming: 0 bases; J trimming: 3 bases; junction bases outside the gene matches: 6. The CDR3 spans 15 residues. Looked up from germline, CDR1 is SGHNT and CDR2 is YYREEE (reference sequence).

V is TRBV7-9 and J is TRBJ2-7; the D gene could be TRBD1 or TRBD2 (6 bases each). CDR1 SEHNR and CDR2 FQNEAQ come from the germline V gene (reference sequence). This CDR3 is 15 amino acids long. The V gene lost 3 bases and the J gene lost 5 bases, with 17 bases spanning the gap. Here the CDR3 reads CASSFGTSAGHEQYF. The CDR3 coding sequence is TGTGCCAGCAGCTTTGGGACAAGTGCGGGGCACGAGCAGTACTTC.

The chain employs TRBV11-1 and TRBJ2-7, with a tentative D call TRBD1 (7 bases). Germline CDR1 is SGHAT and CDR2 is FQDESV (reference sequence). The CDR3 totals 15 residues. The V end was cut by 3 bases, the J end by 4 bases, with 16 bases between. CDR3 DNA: TGTGCCAGCAGCTTGCAGGGGGAGGTAAATTACGAGCAGTACTTC. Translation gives CASSLQGEVNYEQYF.

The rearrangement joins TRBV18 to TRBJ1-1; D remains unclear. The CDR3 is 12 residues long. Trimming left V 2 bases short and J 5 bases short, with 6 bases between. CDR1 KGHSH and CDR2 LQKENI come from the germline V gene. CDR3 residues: CASSPEGTEAFF. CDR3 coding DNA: TGTGCCAGCTCACCAGAGGGAACTGAAGCTTTCTTT. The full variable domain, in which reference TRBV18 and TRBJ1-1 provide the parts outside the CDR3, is NAGVMQNPRHLVRRRGQEARLRCSPMKGHSHVYWYRQLPEEGLKFMVYLQKENIIDESGMPKERFSAEFPKEGPSILRIQQVVRGDSAAYFCASSPEGTEAFFGQGTRLTVV.

The CDR3 loop is CASSLSHGGGGYTF. CDR3 in DNA: TGTGCCAGCAGCTTATCCCACGGTGGTGGGGGCTACACCTTC. J is TRBJ1-2 and V is TRBV11-3; D unclear. V lost 2 bases and J 8 bases, leaving 15 bases between the germline ends. CDR1 SGHNT and CDR2 YENEEA come from the germline V gene. The CDR3 length is 14 residues. The full variable domain, its missing parts supplied by reference TRBV11-3 and TRBJ1-2, is EAGVVQSPRYKIIEKKQPVAFWCNPISGHNTLYWYLQNLGQGPELLIRYENEEAVDDSQLPKDRFSAERLKGVDSTLKIQPAELGDSAVYLCASSLSHGGGGYTFGSGTRLTVV.

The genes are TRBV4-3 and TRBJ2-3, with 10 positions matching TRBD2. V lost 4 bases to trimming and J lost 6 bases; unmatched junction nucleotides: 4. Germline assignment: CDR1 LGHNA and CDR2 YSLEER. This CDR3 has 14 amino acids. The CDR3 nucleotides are TGCGCCAGCAGCCTAGCGGGAGGAGGGGATACGCAGTATTTT. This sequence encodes CASSLAGGGDTQYF.

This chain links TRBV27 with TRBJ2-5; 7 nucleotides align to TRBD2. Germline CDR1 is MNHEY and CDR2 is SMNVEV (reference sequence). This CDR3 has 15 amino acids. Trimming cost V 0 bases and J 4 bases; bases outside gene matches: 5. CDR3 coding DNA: TGTGCCAGCAGTTTATCAGCAGGGAGGGGAGAGACCCAGTACTTC. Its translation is CASSLSAGRGETQYF.

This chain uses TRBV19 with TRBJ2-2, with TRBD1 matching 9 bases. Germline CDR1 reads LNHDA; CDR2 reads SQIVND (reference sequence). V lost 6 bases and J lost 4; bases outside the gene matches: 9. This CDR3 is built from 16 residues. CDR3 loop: CASRDWDRALTGELFF. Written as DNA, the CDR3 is TGTGCCAGTAGGGATTGGGACAGGGCGCTCACCGGGGAGCTGTTTTTT.

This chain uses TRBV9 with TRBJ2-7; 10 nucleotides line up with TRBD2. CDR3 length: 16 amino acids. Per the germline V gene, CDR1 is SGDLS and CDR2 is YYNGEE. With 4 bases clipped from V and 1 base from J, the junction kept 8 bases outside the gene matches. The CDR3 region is CASSPTRTSGSYEQYF. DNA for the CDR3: TGTGCCAGCAGCCCAACTCGGACTAGCGGATCCTACGAGCAGTACTTC.